Below are 12 T cell receptor beta chains sequenced from a single sample in a study of blood T cell repertoires in COVID-19. Here immunoSEQ multiplex PCR was the method, and the copy in TCRdb shows in-frame clones only, minus some. The sample contains about 200,000 clones, over 80% of which appear only once. Input material: PBMCs or T cells enriched from blood (not recorded which). These TCRs come from a woman aged 30 to 39 who had been exposed to COVID-19.

The V and J genes are TRBV11-2 and TRBJ1-5, with D tentatively TRBD1 (6 bases). Looked up from germline, CDR1 is SGHAT and CDR2 is FQNNGV. Trimming removed 5 bases from V and 7 bases from J, with 15 bases in between. The CDR3 spans 14 residues. The CDR3 is CASSLGQMGQPQHF. The CDR3 region has the DNA TGTGCCAGCAGCCTCGGACAGATGGGCCAGCCCCAGCATTTT.

This chain joins TRBV6-5 and TRBJ1-2; a possible D gene is TRBD1 (5 bases). The germline gives CDR1 MNHEY, CDR2 SVGAGI. There are 14 residues in the CDR3. V lost 0 bases and J lost 6, with 11 bases in between. CDR3 sequence: CASSYSGQADGYTF. The CDR3 DNA follows: TGTGCCAGCAGTTACTCGGGGCAAGCTGATGGCTACACCTTC.

V gene TRBV29-1 combines with J gene TRBJ2-7, with 9 bases that match TRBD1. The V segment lost 3 bases and the J segment 7 bases; nucleotides outside the gene matches: 10. CDR1 is SQVTM and CDR2 is ANQGSEA in the germline V gene. The CDR3 contains 14 residues. This CDR3 reads CSVEDRGRGREQYF. The CDR3, as DNA: TGCAGCGTTGAGGACAGGGGCAGGGGCCGGGAGCAGTACTTC.

In its sample, this clone was seen a few times. V gene TRBV18 combines with J gene TRBJ2-2, with D perhaps matching TRBD1 (6 bases). The CDR3 has 18 residues. V shed 6 bases and J shed 5 bases, with 25 bases lying between them. The V gene's germline CDR1 is KGHSH and CDR2 LQKENI. This chain's CDR3 is CASSHTGGRGAGTGELFF. The CDR3 coding sequence is TGTGCCAGCTCTCACACTGGCGGCAGGGGCGCCGGGACCGGGGAGCTGTTTTTT. The full variable domain, its missing parts supplied by reference TRBV18 and TRBJ2-2, is NAGVMQNPRHLVRRRGQEARLRCSPMKGHSHVYWYRQLPEEGLKFMVYLQKENIIDESGMPKERFSAEFPKEGPSILRIQQVVRGDSAAYFCASSHTGGRGAGTGELFFGEGSRLTVL.

V is TRBV29-1 and J is TRBJ1-2; D might be TRBD1 (6 bases). The CDR3 consists of 13 residues. CDR1 SQVTM and CDR2 ANQGSEA come from the germline V gene. V was pared by 3 bases and J by 2 bases, with 10 bases between. The CDR3, as DNA: TGCAGCGTTGAGAGGCAGGGGAACTATGGCTACACCTTC. This codes for CSVERQGNYGYTF.

CDR3 amino acids: CASSQALAGTIYEQYF. DNA of the CDR3: TGCGCCAGCAGCCAGGCCCTAGCGGGGACCATCTACGAGCAGTACTTC. The chain has TRBV4-1 and TRBJ2-7; 9 bases fit TRBD2. The V segment lost 3 bases and the J segment 3 bases; nucleotides outside the gene matches: 9. The CDR3 covers 16 residues. Germline V lookup: CDR1 MGHRA, CDR2 YSYEKL.

The chain uses TRBV19 and TRBJ2-1, with D maybe TRBD2 (5 bases). Trimming took 1 base from V and 3 from J, leaving 10 bases between them. In germline, CDR1 is LNHDA, CDR2 SQIVND (reference sequence). CDR3 length: 15 amino acids. CDR3 nucleotide sequence: TGTGCCAGTAGTATAGCGGGGAACTACTACAATGAGCAGTTCTTC. Protein: CASSIAGNYYNEQFF.

The J gene is TRBJ2-3, the V gene TRBV5-4; TRBD1 matches at 12 bases. CDR1 is SGHNT and CDR2 is YYREEE in the germline V gene (reference sequence). The CDR3 is 15 residues long. V dropped 4 bases and J dropped 3; count of bases not matched to a gene: 3. CDR3 nucleotides: TGTGCCAGCAGCCCGGGACAGGGGGCGACAGATACGCAGTATTTT. This codes for CASSPGQGATDTQYF.

The chain is built from TRBV27 and TRBJ1-6, with TRBD1 matching over 7 bases. Germline V gene lookup returns CDR1 MNHEY and CDR2 SMNVEV (reference sequence). The CDR3 sequence is 18 residues long. The ends lost 6 bases at V and 0 bases at J; junction bases unmatched: 11. This chain's CDR3 is CASRVDRAISSYNSPLHF. The CDR3 DNA is TGTGCCAGCAGGGTAGACAGGGCGATAAGCTCCTATAATTCACCCCTCCACTTT.

V is TRBV7-9 and J is TRBJ2-7; tentative D call: TRBD1 (6 bases). The CDR3 contains 13 residues. Germline V gene sequence: CDR1 SEHNR, CDR2 FQNEAQ (reference sequence). The V end was cut by 5 bases, the J end by 7 bases, with 15 bases between. CDR3 loop: CASSGDTRREQYF. The DNA of the CDR3 is TGTGCCAGCAGCGGGGACACCCGGAGGGAGCAGTACTTC.

The chain carries TRBV5-8 and TRBJ2-2; 9 bases map to TRBD1. Germline V gene sequence: CDR1 SGHTS, CDR2 YDEGEE. V gave up 1 base and J gave up 1 base; unmatched junction bases: 2. The CDR3 length is 16 residues. CDR3 sequence: CASSLRDRVNTGELFF. The CDR3 nucleotides read TGTGCCAGCAGCTTGAGGGACAGGGTGAACACCGGGGAGCTGTTTTTT.

The chain links TRBV3-1 (or the pseudogene TRBV3-2) to TRBJ1-2, with D unclear. CDR3 length: 15 residues. V was trimmed by 3 bases and J by 5 bases, leaving 16 bases between them. Germline V gene data show CDR1 as LGHDT and CDR2 as YNNKEL (reference sequence). The CDR3 protein is CASSHRTPTSYGYTF. For the CDR3, the DNA is TGTGCCAGCAGCCATCGCACGCCAACTTCATATGGCTACACCTTC.